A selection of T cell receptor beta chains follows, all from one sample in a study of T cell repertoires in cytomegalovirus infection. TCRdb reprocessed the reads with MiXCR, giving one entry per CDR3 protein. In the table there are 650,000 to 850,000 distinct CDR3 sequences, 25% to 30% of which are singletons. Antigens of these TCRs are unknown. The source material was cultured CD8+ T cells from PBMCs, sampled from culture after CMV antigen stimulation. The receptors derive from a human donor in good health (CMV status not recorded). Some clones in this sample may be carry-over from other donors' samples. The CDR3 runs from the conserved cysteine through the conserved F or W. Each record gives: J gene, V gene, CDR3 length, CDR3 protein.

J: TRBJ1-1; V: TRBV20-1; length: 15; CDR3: CSARDLYEGVTEAFF
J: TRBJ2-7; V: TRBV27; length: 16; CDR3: CASSLSGDGPSYEQYF
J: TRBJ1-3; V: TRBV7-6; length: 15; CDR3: CASCPSTFGGNTIYF
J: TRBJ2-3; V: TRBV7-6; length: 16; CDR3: CASSLEGGTGTDTQYF
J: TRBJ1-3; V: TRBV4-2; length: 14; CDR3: CASSQEGVGNTIYF
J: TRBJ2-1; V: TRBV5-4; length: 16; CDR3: CASSAKLAGIYNEQFF
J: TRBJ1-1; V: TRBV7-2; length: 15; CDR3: CASSSADRLLAEAFF
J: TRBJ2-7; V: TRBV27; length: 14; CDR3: CASSKRDRSYEQYF
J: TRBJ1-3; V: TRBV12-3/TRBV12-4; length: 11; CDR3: CASSLINTIYF
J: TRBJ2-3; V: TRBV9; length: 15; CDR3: CASSPSPRGEDTQYF
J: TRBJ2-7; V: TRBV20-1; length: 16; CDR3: CSARAPGQGKAYEQYF
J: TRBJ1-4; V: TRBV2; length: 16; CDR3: CASSSTGGSANEKLFF
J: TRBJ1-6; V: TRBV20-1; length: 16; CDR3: CSARPRSGPYNSPLHF
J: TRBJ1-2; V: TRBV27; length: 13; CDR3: CASSNTALYGYTF
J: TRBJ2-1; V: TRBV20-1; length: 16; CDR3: CSARKPGTGYYNEQFF
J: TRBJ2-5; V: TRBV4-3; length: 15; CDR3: CASSQERIRQETQYF
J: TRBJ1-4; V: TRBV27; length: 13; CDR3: CASRTGGEEKLFF
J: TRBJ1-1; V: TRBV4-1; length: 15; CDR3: CASSLSGQMNTEAFF